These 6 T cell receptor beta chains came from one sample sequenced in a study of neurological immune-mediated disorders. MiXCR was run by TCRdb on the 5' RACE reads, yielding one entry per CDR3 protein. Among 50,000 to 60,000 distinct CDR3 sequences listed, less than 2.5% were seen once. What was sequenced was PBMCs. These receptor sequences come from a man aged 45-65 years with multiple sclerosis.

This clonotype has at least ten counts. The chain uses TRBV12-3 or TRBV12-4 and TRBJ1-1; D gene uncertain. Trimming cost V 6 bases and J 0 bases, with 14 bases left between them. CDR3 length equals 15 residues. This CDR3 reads CASSEGSVVNTEAFF. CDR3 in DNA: TGTGCCAGCAGCGAAGGGTCAGTCGTGAACACTGAAGCTTTCTTT.

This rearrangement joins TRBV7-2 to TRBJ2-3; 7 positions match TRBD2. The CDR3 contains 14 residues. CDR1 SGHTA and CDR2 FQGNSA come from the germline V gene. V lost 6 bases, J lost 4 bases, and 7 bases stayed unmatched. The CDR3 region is CASSLKRGPDTQYF. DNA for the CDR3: TGTGCCAGCAGTTTGAAGCGGGGTCCAGATACGCAGTATTTT.

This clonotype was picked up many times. The CDR3 reads CASSLVLRQANYSGNTIYF. The CDR3 region has the DNA TGTGCCAGCAGCTTGGTGTTGCGGCAGGCAAACTACTCTGGAAACACCATATATTTT. The chain carries TRBV5-6 and TRBJ1-3; D unresolved. The germline V and J ends were trimmed by 0 bases and 0 bases, with 19 bases remaining between them. This CDR3 has 19 residues. Germline CDR1 is SGHDT and CDR2 is YYEEEE.

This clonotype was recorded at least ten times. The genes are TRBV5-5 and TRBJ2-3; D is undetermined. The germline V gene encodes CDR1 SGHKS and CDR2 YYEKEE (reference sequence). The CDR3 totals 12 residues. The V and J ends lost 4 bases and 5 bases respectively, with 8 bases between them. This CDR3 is CASSPFQDTQYF. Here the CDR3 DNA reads TGTGCCAGCAGCCCCTTCCAAGATACGCAGTATTTT.

This CDR3 is CASSLVGDGVYTF. The CDR3 DNA reads TGTGCCAGCAGCTTGGTGGGGGACGGCGTCTACACCTTC. The rearrangement links TRBV5-5 to TRBJ1-2, with a tentative D call TRBD1 (5 bases). Germline V gene sequence: CDR1 SGHKS, CDR2 YYEKEE (reference sequence). This CDR3 is built from 13 residues. V dropped 0 bases and J dropped 10 bases, with 13 bases sitting between them. The full variable domain, in which reference TRBV5-5 and TRBJ1-2 provide the parts outside the CDR3, is DAGVTQSPTHLIKTRGQQVTLRCSPISGHKSVSWYQQVLGQGPQFIFQYYEKEERGRGNFPDRFSARQFPNYSSELNVNALLLGDSALYLCASSLVGDGVYTFGSGTRLTVV.

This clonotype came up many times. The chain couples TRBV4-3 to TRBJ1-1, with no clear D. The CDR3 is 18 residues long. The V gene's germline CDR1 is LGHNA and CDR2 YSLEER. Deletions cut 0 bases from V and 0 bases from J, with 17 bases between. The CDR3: CASSQDILKVTMNTEAFF. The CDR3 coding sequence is TGCGCCAGCAGCCAAGACATTCTGAAGGTAACTATGAACACTGAAGCTTTCTTT.